The 27 T cell receptor beta chains presented below share a single source sample, sequenced in a study of control samples from healthy donors and cancer patients. Only in-frame clones appear in the TCRdb table, and some are missing; sequencing was by immunoSEQ multiplex PCR. Of over 150,000 clones in the sample, approximately 90% were seen once. Sequencing input: blood. These receptors all stem from a man younger than 45 in good health.

This chain links TRBV2 with TRBJ2-5; no definite D call. The germline V and J ends were trimmed by 7 bases and 5 bases, with 14 bases remaining between them. Germline-derived CDR1 and CDR2 are SNHLY and FYNNEI. The length of the CDR3 is 13 residues. CDR3 coding DNA: TGTGCCAGCATTACCTTTGCGTTGGAGACCCAGTACTTC. This encodes CASITFALETQYF.

The V call is TRBV6-6, the J call TRBJ1-3; no firm D call. Germline-derived CDR1 and CDR2 are MNHNY and SVGAGI (reference sequence). This CDR3 is built from 17 residues. With 5 bases removed from V and 4 bases from J, the gap between germline ends came to 21 bases. The CDR3 loop reads CASSPRRPGRPGNTIYF. The CDR3 bases are TGTGCCAGCAGTCCCCGTAGGCCCGGCCGGCCAGGAAACACCATATATTTT.

The rearrangement uses TRBV3-1 (or the pseudogene TRBV3-2) and TRBJ2-3; no reliable D call. The V end lost 4 bases, the J end lost 4 bases, and 6 bases lay between the germline ends. The CDR3 spans 12 residues. Germline CDR1 and CDR2: LGHDT and YNNKEL (reference sequence). CDR3 sequence (DNA): TGTGCCAGCAGCCTAGTGTCAGATACGCAGTATTTT. Translation gives CASSLVSDTQYF.

This clone was observed a single time. The chain employs TRBV7-2 and TRBJ2-1, with a tentative D call TRBD2 (6 bases). CDR1 SGHTA and CDR2 FQGNSA come from the germline V gene. The CDR3 sequence is 15 residues long. V lost 1 base and J lost 9, with 16 bases in between. The CDR3 region has the DNA TGTGCCAGCAGCTTAGGCGGGCTAGCGACTGGTGAGCAGTTCTTC. This translates into CASSLGGLATGEQFF.

The chain uses TRBV21-1 and TRBJ2-5; the table's TRBD1 call for D was not verified on the DNA. TRBV21-1 is reported as a pseudogene. The CDR3 has 17 amino acids. DNA for the CDR3: TGTGCCAGCAGCAAAGTACCCCGCCAGGGTTGCCAAGAGACCCAGTACTTC. Amino acid sequence: CASSKVPRQGCQETQYF.

The rearrangement joins TRBV28 to TRBJ2-1; maybe TRBD2 (5 bases). Trimming shortened V by 6 bases and J by 3 bases, and 9 bases separated the two germline ends. The germline V gene has CDR1 MDHEN and CDR2 SYDVKM. CDR3 length equals 13 residues. CDR3 coding DNA: TGTGCCAGCAGCGGCCGGGACTACAATGAGCAGTTCTTC. Its protein product is CASSGRDYNEQFF.

The rearrangement joins TRBV10-3 to TRBJ2-7; TRBD2 aligns across 13 bases. The V gene end was trimmed by 6 bases and the J gene end by 7 bases; junction bases not matched to a gene: 6. The CDR3 totals 14 residues. Germline V gene lookup returns CDR1 ENHRY and CDR2 SYGVKD. The CDR3 DNA reads as TGTGCCATCAGCGGACTAGCGGGAGCGGGGGAGCAGTACTTC. It codes for CAISGLAGAGEQYF.

This rearrangement joins TRBV3-1 (or the pseudogene TRBV3-2) to TRBJ1-1, with unresolved D. This CDR3 region has 14 residues. V lost 5 bases, J lost 5 bases, and 15 bases lay in between. CDR1 and CDR2 from the germline V gene are LGHDT and YNNKEL (reference sequence). CDR3 in amino acids: CASSDGRGVTEAFF. The DNA of the CDR3 is TGTGCCAGCAGCGACGGACGGGGAGTGACTGAAGCTTTCTTT.

The chain uses TRBV12-3 or TRBV12-4 and TRBJ1-2, with D unresolved. Deletions cut 3 bases from V and 5 bases from J, with 7 bases between. This CDR3 region has 12 residues. The chain's CDR3 is CASSFRKYGYTF. The DNA of the CDR3 is TGTGCCAGCAGTTTTCGTAAATATGGCTACACCTTC.

The chain links TRBV7-2 to TRBJ1-2, with unresolved D. Germline V gives CDR1 SGHTA, CDR2 FQGNSA. The length of the CDR3 is 14 residues. Trimming took off 2 bases at V and 4 bases at J, with 11 bases between the two ends. CDR3 DNA: TGTGCCAGCAGCTTATCGGTCAGAGCCTATGGCTACACCTTC. Its protein product is CASSLSVRAYGYTF.

V is TRBV5-4 and J is TRBJ2-1; D gene uncertain. CDR1 and CDR2 from the germline V gene are SGHNT and YYREEE (reference sequence). The CDR3 loop spans 13 amino acids. The ends were cut back, 0 bases at V and 8 bases at J, with 9 bases in the middle. CDR3 DNA sequence: TGTGCCAGCAGCTTGGATTTACAAGATGAGCAGTTCTTC. Residues: CASSLDLQDEQFF. The whole variable domain, filled in from reference TRBV5-4 and TRBJ2-1, reads ETGVTQSPTHLIKTRGQQVTLRCSSQSGHNTVSWYQQALGQGPQFIFQYYREEENGRGNFPPRFSGLQFPNYSSELNVNALELDDSALYLCASSLDLQDEQFFGPGTRLTVL.

The chain combines TRBV2 with TRBJ2-3, with D tentatively TRBD2 (5 bases). Germline V lookup: CDR1 SNHLY, CDR2 FYNNEI. Trimming left V 8 bases short and J 1 base short, with 10 bases between. The CDR3 loop spans 13 amino acids. The CDR3 is CASCAGGTDTQYF. The CDR3 DNA reads as TGTGCCAGCTGTGCCGGGGGCACAGATACGCAGTATTTT.

This sequence joins TRBV11-2 and TRBJ1-1; D remains ambiguous. The length of the CDR3 is 14 residues. Germline V gene data show CDR1 as SGHAT and CDR2 as FQNNGV. The V end lost 5 bases, the J end lost 6 bases, and 16 bases lay between the germline ends. The CDR3 DNA follows: TGTGCCAGCAGCCCCCTCCGGGTCGGTGCTGAAGCTTTCTTT. Its translation is CASSPLRVGAEAFF.

The chain links TRBV11-2 to TRBJ2-1, with 12 nucleotides matching TRBD2. Germline-derived CDR1 and CDR2 are SGHAT and FQNNGV. V trimming: 1 base; J trimming: 6 bases; junction bases outside the gene matches: 4. CDR3 length equals 16 residues. The CDR3 DNA follows: TGTGCCAGCAGCTTAGCCCCTAGCGGGGGGGCCAATGAGCAGTTCTTC. Amino acids: CASSLAPSGGANEQFF.

The chain combines TRBV30 with TRBJ2-3; TRBD2 matches 8 bases. With V trimmed by 2 bases and J by 5 bases, 6 bases remained unmatched. Germline V lookup: CDR1 GTSNPN, CDR2 SVGIG (reference sequence). The CDR3 covers 14 residues. CDR3 coding DNA: TGTGCCTGGAGTCTTAGCGGGATTGGAGATACGCAGTATTTT. Amino acids: CAWSLSGIGDTQYF.

This chain joins TRBV23-1 and TRBJ2-3; the match to TRBD1 covers 8 bases. TRBV23-1 counts as an open reading frame of uncertain function. V was clipped by 6 bases and J by 6 bases; unmatched bases: 11. This CDR3 is built from 15 residues. The CDR3 bases are TGCGCCAGCAGCCGACCGGGACAGGTAGCGGATACGCAGTATTTT. This sequence encodes CASSRPGQVADTQYF.

This chain uses TRBV14 with TRBJ1-1, with unresolved D. The germline V gene encodes CDR1 SGHDN and CDR2 FVKESK. The CDR3 runs to 13 residues. The germline V and J ends were trimmed by 6 bases and 1 base, with 9 bases remaining between them. The CDR3 nucleotides read TGTGCCAGCAGGGGGATTGGGAACACTGAAGCTTTCTTT. Amino acids: CASRGIGNTEAFF.

This chain links TRBV19 with TRBJ2-3; 11 bases map to TRBD2. Trimming removed 7 bases from V and 6 bases from J; junction bases left unmatched: 9. Germline values: CDR1 LNHDA, CDR2 SQIVND (reference sequence). The CDR3 has 15 residues. CDR3 sequence: CASTHTSGSHDTQYF. As DNA, the CDR3 is TGTGCCAGTACCCATACTAGCGGGAGTCATGATACGCAGTATTTT.

This chain joins TRBV7-3 and TRBJ2-2; TRBD2 matches 7 bases. There are 15 residues in the CDR3. CDR1 and CDR2 from the germline V gene are SGHTA and FQGTGA. J was trimmed by 4 bases and V by 5 bases; bases with no gene match: 7. CDR3 nucleotides: TGTGCCAGCAGCCCAACTAGCGTGCGCACCGGGGAGCTGTTTTTT. Its protein is CASSPTSVRTGELFF.

The chain links TRBV5-5 to TRBJ2-2, with D perhaps matching TRBD1 or TRBD2 (5 bases each). The CDR3 totals 17 residues. V was pared by 3 bases and J by 0 bases, with 15 bases between. Germline values: CDR1 SGHKS, CDR2 YYEKEE (reference sequence). This chain's CDR3 is CASSSFRDGPNTGELFF. DNA of the CDR3: TGTGCCAGCAGCTCCTTCCGGGACGGACCGAACACCGGGGAGCTGTTTTTT. Full variable domain (remainder filled in from reference TRBV5-5 and TRBJ2-2): DAGVTQSPTHLIKTRGQQVTLRCSPISGHKSVSWYQQVLGQGPQFIFQYYEKEERGRGNFPDRFSARQFPNYSSELNVNALLLGDSALYLCASSSFRDGPNTGELFFGEGSRLTVL.

The chain employs TRBV4-1 and TRBJ2-3; 13 bases are shared with TRBD2. The CDR3 runs to 21 residues. CDR1 and CDR2 (germline): MGHRA, YSYEKL. Trimming at V came to 5 bases and at J to 0 bases, leaving 17 bases not matched to a gene. The CDR3 is CASSTPGGLAGQLPSTDTQYF. CDR3 nucleotides: TGCGCCAGCAGCACCCCGGGGGGACTAGCGGGACAGCTACCTAGCACAGATACGCAGTATTTT.

The chain carries TRBV19 and TRBJ2-3, with TRBD2 as a possible D gene (5 bases). The germline V and J ends were trimmed by 10 bases and 0 bases, with 11 bases remaining between them. CDR3 length equals 13 residues. Germline values: CDR1 LNHDA, CDR2 SQIVND (reference sequence). The CDR3 protein is CATGGSSTDTQYF. The CDR3 DNA is TGTGCCACAGGCGGGTCTAGCACAGATACGCAGTATTTT.

The gene calls are TRBV7-2 and TRBJ2-2; D is undetermined. The CDR3 contains 15 residues. V lost 1 base to trimming and J lost 6 bases, with 12 bases between them. Germline assignment: CDR1 SGHTA and CDR2 FQGNSA. Here the CDR3 reads CASSLVRETAGELFF. CDR3 in DNA: TGTGCCAGCAGCTTAGTAAGAGAGACTGCCGGGGAGCTGTTTTTT.

V is TRBV4-2 and J is TRBJ2-3, with D possibly matching TRBD2 (7 bases). The germline V gene has CDR1 LGHNA and CDR2 YNFKEQ. V lost 3 bases and J 1 base, leaving 11 bases between the germline ends. The CDR3 has 15 amino acids. The CDR3 is CASSQGEGGTDTQYF. For the CDR3, the DNA is TGTGCCAGCAGCCAGGGGGAGGGGGGCACAGATACGCAGTATTTT.

V usage is TRBV6-5 and J usage is TRBJ2-1; 9 bases map to TRBD2. This CDR3 contains 15 residues. The junction had 4 bases not matched to a gene; V was cut back by 2 bases and J by 5 bases. CDR1 is MNHEY and CDR2 is SVGAGI in the germline V gene. The CDR3 nucleotides read TGTGCCAGCAGTTACGCGGGAGGGCCGAACAATGAGCAGTTCTTC. This translates into CASSYAGGPNNEQFF.

This chain connects TRBV3-1 (or the pseudogene TRBV3-2) to TRBJ2-3, with 16 bases fitting TRBD2. Per germline, CDR1 LGHDT and CDR2 YNNKEL (reference sequence). Trimming removed 1 base from V and 0 bases from J; junction bases left unmatched: 4. The CDR3 contains 19 residues. The CDR3 coding sequence is TGTGCCAGCAGCCAAGGTGGGACTAGCGGGGGGGTAAGCACAGATACGCAGTATTTT. Its translation is CASSQGGTSGGVSTDTQYF.

The genes are TRBV5-1 and TRBJ2-7, with D tentatively TRBD1 (6 bases). CDR3 size: 14 residues. The V and J ends lost 4 bases and 6 bases respectively, with 17 bases between them. Germline loops: CDR1 SGHRS, CDR2 YFSETQ. CDR3 DNA: TGCGCCAGCAGCCCGGGCGGCAGGGGAAGCGAGCAGTACTTC. It yields the protein CASSPGGRGSEQYF.